Listed below are T cell receptor beta chains from one sample, sequenced in a study of blood T cell repertoires in COVID-19. Profiling relied on immunoSEQ multiplex PCR, and the TCRdb table lists in-frame clones only, not all of them. Of 180,000 or so clones detected, over 70% appear once; the ten largest clones hold over 13%. The sequenced material came from PBMCs or T cells enriched from blood (not recorded which). The receptors were gathered from a man aged 60 to 69 who had been exposed to COVID-19. The CDR3 runs from the conserved cysteine through the conserved F or W. Each record gives: V gene, J gene, D gene, clone size, CDR3 DNA, CDR3 protein. The D gene is left open where the match is weak. Clone size is given for some rows only: seen once, a few or many times, or a class if the clone is expanded.

TRBV6-2/TRBV6-3,TRBJ2-1,.,few,TGTGCCAGCAGTTACGATGAAATGAGGGCAAATGAGCAGTTCTTC,CASSYDEMRANEQFF
TRBV25-1,TRBJ2-1,TRBD2,.,TGTGCCAGCAGGGGACTATCATACAATGAGCAGTTCTTC,CASRGLSYNEQFF
TRBV6-2/TRBV6-3,TRBJ2-1,TRBD2,.,TGTGCCAGCAGTAAAACCGTCCGGACTAGCGGGATGACCGAGCAGTTCTTC,CASSKTVRTSGMTEQFF
TRBV11-2,TRBJ2-7,.,.,TGTGCCAGCAGCTGGGCCGGGACAACCCCTTGGGAGCAGTACTTC,CASSWAGTTPWEQYF
TRBV5-1,TRBJ1-3,.,few,TGCGCCAGCAGCTTGGCAGGCAGGGACTCTGGAAACACCATATATTTT,CASSLAGRDSGNTIYF
TRBV18,TRBJ2-2,TRBD2,.,TGTGCCAGCTCACCACTCGGACTAGAGAGCACCGGGGAGCTGTTTTTT,CASSPLGLESTGELFF
TRBV19,TRBJ1-5,TRBD1,.,TGTGCCAGTAGTATCGGGTTCAGGGGGCGCGACCATCAGCCCCAGCATTTT,CASSIGFRGRDHQPQHF
TRBV19,TRBJ2-1,TRBD2,.,TGTGCCAGTACCCCCGTGGCGGGAGGCAACTACAATGAGCAGTTCTTC,CASTPVAGGNYNEQFF
TRBV27,TRBJ1-2,.,.,TGTGCCAGCAGTCCCTCGACCGGGAACTATGGCTACACCTTC,CASSPSTGNYGYTF
TRBV14,TRBJ1-6,TRBD1,.,TGTGCCAGCAGCCAAGATCGACAGGGTTTGTCACCCCTCCACTTT,CASSQDRQGLSPLHF
TRBV9,TRBJ2-1,.,.,TGTGCCAGCAGCGTCGGACACATAAAACAGGGCTCTTCCTACAATGAGCAGTTCTTC,CASSVGHIKQGSSYNEQFF
TRBV18,TRBJ1-6,TRBD1,.,TGTGCCAGCTCACCACCCGGGACAGTGAATTCACCCCTCCACTTT,CASSPPGTVNSPLHF
TRBV7-9,TRBJ1-2,.,.,TGTGCCAGCAGCCCTTGGACATCTGGAGGCTACACCTTC,CASSPWTSGGYTF
TRBV6-2/TRBV6-3,TRBJ2-2,.,few,TGTGCCAGCAGTACGGGGATGGACGCCGGGGAGCTGTTTTTT,CASSTGMDAGELFF
TRBV7-8,TRBJ1-3,.,once,TGTGCCAGCAAGGAAGGGGCTGGAAACACCATATATTTT,CASKEGAGNTIYF
TRBV9,TRBJ2-5,TRBD2,.,TGTGCCAGCAGCGTACTAGCGGGAGGCCAAGAGACCCAGTACTTC,CASSVLAGGQETQYF
TRBV19,TRBJ1-2,.,.,TGTGCCAGTAGTATAGATCCTCTAGGGGGCTATGGCTACACCTTC,CASSIDPLGGYGYTF
TRBV5-1,TRBJ1-3,TRBD1,.,TGCGCCAGCAGCCCCGCCGCTCGACAGGGCTTCTCTGGAAACACCATATATTTT,CASSPAARQGFSGNTIYF
TRBV5-1,TRBJ2-3,TRBD1,.,TGCGCCAGCAGCGGCGCAGGGGGCTGGAGCACAGATACGCAGTATTTT,CASSGAGGWSTDTQYF
TRBV5-1,TRBJ2-7,TRBD2,.,TGCGCCAGCCTGCGGAGCGGGACCACCTACGAGCAGTACTTC,CASLRSGTTYEQYF
TRBV5-1,TRBJ1-2,.,.,TGCGCCAGCAGCTTGGACCTGCGGGGCTACACCTTC,CASSLDLRGYTF
TRBV4-1,TRBJ2-7,TRBD2,.,TGCGCCAGCAGCCAAGATACGGGTGGGGCGGGAGGTCTCCCCGAGCAGTACTTC,CASSQDTGGAGGLPEQYF
TRBV7-2,TRBJ2-3,TRBD1,.,TGTGCCAGCAGTTCGCAGGGGGCCAACACAGATACGCAGTATTTT,CASSSQGANTDTQYF
TRBV9,TRBJ1-3,.,once,TGTGCCAGCAGCGTAGGTGTAACAGGGGGAAACACCATATATTTT,CASSVGVTGGNTIYF
TRBV19,TRBJ2-3,.,.,TGTGCCAGTAGTATAGATATCGGTACCTTAGCGTCACGCACAGATACGCAGTATTTT,CASSIDIGTLASRTDTQYF
TRBV27,TRBJ2-2,TRBD1,.,TGTGCCAGCAGCCCCCTCCCGGGACAGGGAAACACCGGGGAGCTGTTTTTT,CASSPLPGQGNTGELFF
TRBV14,TRBJ2-7,TRBD2,.,TGTGCCAGCAGCGGGACTACCTACGAGCAGTACTTC,CASSGTTYEQYF
TRBV6-5,TRBJ1-2,.,.,TGTGCCAGCCGTCGGGGGTTGGATGGCTACACCTTC,CASRRGLDGYTF
TRBV19,TRBJ2-2,TRBD1,few,TGTGCCAGTAGTAGACAGGGGTGGAACACCGGGGAGCTGTTTTTT,CASSRQGWNTGELFF
TRBV27,TRBJ1-4,.,.,TGTGCCAGCAGTTCACAGGTCAGGAAGGATGAAAAACTGTTTTTT,CASSSQVRKDEKLFF
TRBV10-3,TRBJ2-1,.,.,TGTGCCATCAGTTCCGCGGGCGGAACCGACAATGAGCAGTTCTTC,CAISSAGGTDNEQFF
TRBV9,TRBJ2-3,.,.,TGTGCCAGCAGCGCGCTTCGACAGGGCACAGATACGCAGTATTTT,CASSALRQGTDTQYF
TRBV9,TRBJ1-1,.,.,TGTGCCAGCAGTACCACCACCGGTATGAACACTGAAGCTTTCTTT,CASSTTTGMNTEAFF
TRBV9,TRBJ1-2,TRBD1,few,TGTGCCAGCAGCGTAGGGGACAGGGATGGCTACACCTTC,CASSVGDRDGYTF
TRBV15,TRBJ2-1,TRBD2,once,TGTGCCACCAGCACCGGGACTAGCGACTACAATGAGCAGTTCTTC,CATSTGTSDYNEQFF
TRBV18,TRBJ2-2,.,.,TGTGCCAGCTCACCTCTACAGGGTGCCACCGGGGAGCTGTTTTTT,CASSPLQGATGELFF
TRBV11-3,TRBJ2-2,TRBD2,.,TGTGCCAGCAGCTTAGGGCTAGCGGGAGTCACCGGGGAGCTGTTTTTT,CASSLGLAGVTGELFF
TRBV28,TRBJ2-4,.,.,TGTGCCAGCAGTTTCGTGGACACTCAGTACTTC,CASSFVDTQYF
TRBV6-5,TRBJ2-7,TRBD1,.,TGTGCCAGCAGTTACGGGACAGGGGGCGCGTACGAGCAGTACTTC,CASSYGTGGAYEQYF
TRBV2,TRBJ2-5,.,.,TGTGCCAGCAGCGGGTCTACGGGAGCGAAAGAGACCCAGTACTTC,CASSGSTGAKETQYF
TRBV7-9,TRBJ2-1,.,.,TGTGCCAGCAGCCGGCCCGGCGGGAACGTCAATGAGCAGTTCTTC,CASSRPGGNVNEQFF
TRBV6-6,TRBJ2-7,TRBD1,once,TGTGCCAGCAACCTCCGGGACAGCCTCTACGAGCAGTACTTC,CASNLRDSLYEQYF